The TCR beta chain described here comes from a study of control samples from healthy donors and cancer patients. The CDR3 length is 15 residues. V shed 5 bases and J 2 bases; nucleotides not matched to a gene: 9. CDR1 is MNHEY and CDR2 is SVGAGI in the germline V gene. Repertoires were generated with immunoSEQ multiplex PCR, while TCRdb's copy carries only in-frame clones and drops some. The table has about 220,000 clones, roughly 94% seen once. The clonotype comes from a man in his fifties or sixties in good health. The sample consisted of blood. The chain is built from TRBV6-5 and TRBJ2-7; TRBD1 matches 7 bases. CDR3 residues: CASSRAGTETYEQYF. The CDR3 DNA is TGTGCCAGCAGTAGGGCCGGGACAGAAACCTACGAGCAGTACTTC.